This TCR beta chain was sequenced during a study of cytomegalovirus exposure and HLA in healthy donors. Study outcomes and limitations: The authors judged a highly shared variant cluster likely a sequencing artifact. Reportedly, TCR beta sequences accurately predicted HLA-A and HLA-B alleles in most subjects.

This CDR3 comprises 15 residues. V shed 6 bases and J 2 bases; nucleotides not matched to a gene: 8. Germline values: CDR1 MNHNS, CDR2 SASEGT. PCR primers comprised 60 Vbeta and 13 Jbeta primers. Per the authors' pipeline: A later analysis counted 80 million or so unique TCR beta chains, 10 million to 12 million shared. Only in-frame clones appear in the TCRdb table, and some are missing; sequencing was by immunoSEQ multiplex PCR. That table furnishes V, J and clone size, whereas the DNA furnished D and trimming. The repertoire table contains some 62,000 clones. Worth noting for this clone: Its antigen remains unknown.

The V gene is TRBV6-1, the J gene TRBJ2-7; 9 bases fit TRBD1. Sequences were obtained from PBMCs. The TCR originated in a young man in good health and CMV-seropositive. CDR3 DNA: TGTGCCAGCAGATCACAGGGGGCGAGCGCCTACGAGCAGTACTTC. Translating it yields CASRSQGASAYEQYF.